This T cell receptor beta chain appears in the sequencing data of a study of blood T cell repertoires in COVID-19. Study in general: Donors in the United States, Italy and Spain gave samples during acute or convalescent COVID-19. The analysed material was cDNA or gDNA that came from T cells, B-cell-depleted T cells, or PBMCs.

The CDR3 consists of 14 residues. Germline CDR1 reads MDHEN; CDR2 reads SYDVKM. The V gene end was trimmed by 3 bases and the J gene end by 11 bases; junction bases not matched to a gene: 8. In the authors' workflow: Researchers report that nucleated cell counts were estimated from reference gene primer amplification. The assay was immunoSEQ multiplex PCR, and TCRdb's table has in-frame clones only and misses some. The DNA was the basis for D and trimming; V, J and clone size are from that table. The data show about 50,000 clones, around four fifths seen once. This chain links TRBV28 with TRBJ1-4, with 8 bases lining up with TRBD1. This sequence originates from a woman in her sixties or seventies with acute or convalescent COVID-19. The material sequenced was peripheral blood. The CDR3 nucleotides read TGTGCCAGCAGTTTCTCCGGGACAGGAGAGAAACTGTTTTTT. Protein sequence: CASSFSGTGEKLFF.